Sequencing of this T cell receptor (beta chain) was carried out in a study of regulatory T cells in long-lasting Graves disease. General observations from the study: Persistent disease preferred TRBV28, TRBJ1-2 and TRBJ2-5. Only a small sample size was used, which may have cut accuracy.

Arm-PCR of CDR3 regions and iRepertoire HTBI primers were used to build TCR beta libraries. MiXCR, applied by TCRdb to the multiplex PCR reads, yields one record per CDR3 protein. The sample has over 450,000 distinct CDR3 sequences; roughly 21% are singletons. This clonotype was found a few times. No antigen is known for it. CDR1 and CDR2 (germline): LNHDA, SQIVND (reference sequence). CDR3 length: 14 residues. V gave up 2 bases and J gave up 3 bases, with 10 bases separating them. The time point: persistent/refractory GD, antithyroid drugs over 5 years with positive TRAb. Generation of the TCR library employed RNA extracted from PBMCs. As a group, patients came from one endocrinology department in Xi'an, China. From each patient, about 8.3 milliliters of peripheral blood was drawn and collected into an EDTA anticoagulant tube.

The starting material was peripheral blood mononuclear cells (PBMCs), obtained when the disease was refractory, from a patient treated with antithyroid drugs. The V gene is TRBV19, the J gene TRBJ1-2; tentative D call: TRBD1 (5 bases). This clonotype originated in a female donor with Graves disease. The CDR3 region is CASSIPSTDYGYTF. In DNA form, the CDR3 reads TGTGCCAGTAGTATACCATCGACAGACTATGGCTACACCTTC.